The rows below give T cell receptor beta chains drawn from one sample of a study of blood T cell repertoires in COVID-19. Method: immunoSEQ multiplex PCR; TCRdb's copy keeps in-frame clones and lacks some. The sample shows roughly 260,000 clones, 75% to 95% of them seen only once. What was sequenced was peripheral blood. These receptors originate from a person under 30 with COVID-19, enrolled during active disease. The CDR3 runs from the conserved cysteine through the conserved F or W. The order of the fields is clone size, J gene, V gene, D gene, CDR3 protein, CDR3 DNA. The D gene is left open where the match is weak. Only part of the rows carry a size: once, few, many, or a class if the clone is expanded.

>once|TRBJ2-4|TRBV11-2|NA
CASSLEASSLKNIQYF
TGTGCCAGCAGCTTAGAGGCTAGCTCCCTCAAAAACATTCAGTACTTC
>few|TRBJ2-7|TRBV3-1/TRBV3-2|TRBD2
CASSPDSGTSLPYEQYF
TGTGCCAGCAGCCCCGACTCCGGGACTAGCCTCCCCTACGAGCAGTACTTC
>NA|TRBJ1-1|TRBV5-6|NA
CASSMGAVNTEAFF
TGTGCCAGCAGCATGGGCGCGGTTAACACTGAAGCTTTCTTT
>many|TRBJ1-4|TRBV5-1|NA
CASSLNTATNEKLFF
TGCGCCAGCAGCTTGAACACCGCAACTAATGAAAAACTGTTTTTT
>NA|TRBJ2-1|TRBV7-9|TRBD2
CASSSTEGLAGVAQNEQFF
TGTGCCAGCAGCTCCACCGAGGGGCTAGCGGGAGTAGCGCAAAATGAGCAGTTCTTC
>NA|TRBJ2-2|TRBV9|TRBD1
CASSHPGQGIQNTGELFF
TGTGCCAGCAGCCATCCTGGACAGGGGATCCAGAACACCGGGGAGCTGTTTTTT
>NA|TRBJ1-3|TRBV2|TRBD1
CASSQKGTGAGGNTIYF
TGTGCCAGCAGTCAGAAGGGGACAGGGGCGGGAGGAAACACCATATATTTT
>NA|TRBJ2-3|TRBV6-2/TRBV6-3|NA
CASSYSGLSTDTQYF
TGTGCCAGCAGTTATTCAGGACTTAGCACAGATACGCAGTATTTT
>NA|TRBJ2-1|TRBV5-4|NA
CASSLDRVSYNEQFF
TGTGCCAGCAGCTTGGACAGGGTCTCCTACAATGAGCAGTTCTTC
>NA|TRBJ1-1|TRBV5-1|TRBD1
CASSLEGQGARNTEAFF
TGCGCCAGCAGCTTGGAGGGACAGGGGGCTCGGAACACTGAAGCTTTCTTT
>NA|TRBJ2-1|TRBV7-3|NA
CASSPGVNSYNEQFF
TGTGCCAGCAGCCCCGGGGTAAACTCCTACAATGAGCAGTTCTTC
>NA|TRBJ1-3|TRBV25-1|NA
CASSDRQAGNTIYF
TGTGCCAGCAGTGATCGTCAGGCTGGAAACACCATATATTTT
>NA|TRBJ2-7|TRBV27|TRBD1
CASSFGTAIYEQYF
TGTGCCAGCAGTTTCGGGACAGCCATCTACGAGCAGTACTTC
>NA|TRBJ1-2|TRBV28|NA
CASGPMDYGYTF
TGTGCCAGCGGGCCAATGGACTATGGCTACACCTTC
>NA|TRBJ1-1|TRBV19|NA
CASSTATTPNTEAFF
TGTGCCAGTAGTACTGCGACAACACCGAACACTGAAGCTTTCTTT
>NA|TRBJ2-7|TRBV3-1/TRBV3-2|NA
CASSYSGYEQYF
TGTGCCAGCAGCTACAGCGGCTACGAGCAGTACTTC
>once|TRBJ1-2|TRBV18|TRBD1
CASSQGQEYGYTF
TGTGCCAGCTCACAGGGACAGGAGTATGGCTACACCTTC
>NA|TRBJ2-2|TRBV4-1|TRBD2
CASSQERTRGDTGELFF
TGCGCCAGCAGCCAAGAAAGGACTAGAGGAGATACCGGGGAGCTGTTTTTT
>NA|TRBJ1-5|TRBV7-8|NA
CASSLALGAQHF
TGTGCCAGCAGCTTAGCTTTAGGGGCCCAGCATTTT
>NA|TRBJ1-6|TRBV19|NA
CASSPTVRSYNSPLHF
TGTGCCAGTAGTCCGACAGTAAGGAGCTATAATTCACCCCTCCACTTT
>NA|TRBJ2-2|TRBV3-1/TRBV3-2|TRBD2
CASSQDQGLAGAVGELFF
TGTGCCAGCAGCCAAGATCAGGGACTAGCGGGAGCGGTCGGGGAGCTGTTTTTT
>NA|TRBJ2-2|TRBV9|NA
CASSVTSSNTGELFF
TGTGCCAGCAGCGTAACTAGCTCGAACACCGGGGAGCTGTTTTTT
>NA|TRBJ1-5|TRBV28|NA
CASSLPGFQPQHF
TGTGCCAGCAGTTTACCAGGGTTTCAGCCCCAGCATTTT
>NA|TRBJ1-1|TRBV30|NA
CAWSDTSAEAFF
TGTGCCTGGAGTGACACAAGCGCTGAAGCTTTCTTT
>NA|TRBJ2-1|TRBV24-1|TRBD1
CATSDPGQGHEQFF
TGTGCCACCAGTGACCCCGGACAGGGGCATGAGCAGTTCTTC
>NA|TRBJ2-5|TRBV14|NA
CASSQDERLAQETQYF
TGTGCCAGCAGCCAAGATGAGCGTCTCGCCCAAGAGACCCAGTACTTC
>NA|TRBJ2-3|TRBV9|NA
CASSPGTHADTQYF
TGTGCCAGCAGCCCAGGGACTCATGCGGATACGCAGTATTTT
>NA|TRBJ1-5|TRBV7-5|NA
CARSLYRSTGVSNQPQHF
TGTGCCAGAAGCTTATATCGATCGACAGGGGTTAGCAATCAGCCCCAGCATTTT
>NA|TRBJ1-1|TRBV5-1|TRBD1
CASSLGQGVNTEAFF
TGCGCCAGCAGCCTGGGACAGGGGGTAAACACTGAAGCTTTCTTT
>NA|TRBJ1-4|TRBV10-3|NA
CAISEGGESTTNEKLFF
TGTGCCATCAGTGAAGGGGGTGAATCCACAACTAATGAAAAACTGTTTTTT
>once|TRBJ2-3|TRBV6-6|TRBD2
CASSTTSVKYF
TGTGCCAGCAGTACGACTAGCGTAAAGTATTTT
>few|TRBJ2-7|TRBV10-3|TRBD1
CATGQAYEQYF
TGTGCCACCGGACAGGCCTACGAGCAGTACTTC
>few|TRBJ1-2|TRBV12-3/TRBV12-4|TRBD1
CASSFGTGNGYTF
TGTGCCAGCAGTTTTGGGACAGGGAATGGCTACACCTTC
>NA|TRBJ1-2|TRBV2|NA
CASSRGTATNYGYTF
TGTGCCAGCAGTCGAGGGACTGCCACTAACTATGGCTACACCTTC
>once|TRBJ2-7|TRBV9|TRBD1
CASSVGGTGGYEQYF
TGTGCCAGCAGCGTAGGAGGGACAGGGGGTTACGAGCAGTACTTC
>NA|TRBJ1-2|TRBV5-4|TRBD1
CASSPGTGADGGYTF
TGTGCCAGCAGCCCCGGGACAGGGGCAGATGGTGGCTACACCTTC
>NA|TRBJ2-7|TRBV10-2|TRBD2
CASSVVAGGKYEQYF
TGCGCCAGCAGTGTGGTCGCGGGAGGCAAATACGAGCAGTACTTC
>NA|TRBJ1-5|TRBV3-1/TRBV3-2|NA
CASSHGRGNQPQHF
TGTGCCAGCAGCCACGGCAGGGGCAATCAGCCCCAGCATTTT
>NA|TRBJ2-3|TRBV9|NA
CASSRTTSTDTQYF
TGTGCCAGCAGCCGGACAACTAGCACAGATACGCAGTATTTT
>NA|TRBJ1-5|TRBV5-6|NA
CASSFGRQPQHF
TGTGCCAGCAGCTTCGGTCGACAGCCCCAGCATTTT
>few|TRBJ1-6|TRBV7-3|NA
CASSLYGGYNSPLHF
TGTGCCAGCAGCTTATATGGCGGATATAATTCACCCCTCCACTTT
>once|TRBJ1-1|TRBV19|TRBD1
CASSIATGGPGTEAFF
TGTGCCAGTAGTATAGCAACAGGGGGGCCGGGCACTGAAGCTTTCTTT
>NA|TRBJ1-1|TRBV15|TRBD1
CATSRDPQGVAEAFF
TGTGCCACCAGCAGAGATCCACAGGGGGTGGCTGAAGCTTTCTTT
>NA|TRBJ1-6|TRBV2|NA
CASSGSGPLHF
TGTGCCAGCAGTGGATCAGGGCCCCTCCACTTT
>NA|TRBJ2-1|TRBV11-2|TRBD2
CASSSSSGRWEFF
TGTGCCAGCAGCTCCTCTAGCGGGAGATGGGAGTTCTTC
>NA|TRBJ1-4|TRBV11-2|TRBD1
CASSFGTGVNEKLFF
TGTGCCAGCAGCTTCGGGACAGGGGTAAATGAAAAACTGTTTTTT
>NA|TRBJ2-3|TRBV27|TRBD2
CASSLGKGRLAGGPLNTQYF
TGTGCCAGCAGTTTAGGAAAGGGCCGACTAGCGGGAGGGCCATTAAATACGCAGTATTTT
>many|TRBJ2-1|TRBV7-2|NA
CASSSAWGRFYNEQFF
TGTGCCAGCAGCTCAGCCTGGGGGCGGTTCTACAATGAGCAGTTCTTC
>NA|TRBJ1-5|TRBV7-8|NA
CASSLGHNSNQPQHF
TGTGCCAGCAGCTTAGGACACAATAGCAATCAGCCCCAGCATTTT
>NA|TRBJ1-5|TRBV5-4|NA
CASSLGTRGYTGNQPQHF
TGTGCCAGCAGCTTGGGGACCAGGGGCTATACGGGCAATCAGCCCCAGCATTTT
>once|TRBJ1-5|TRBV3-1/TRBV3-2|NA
CASSLRGSNQPQHF
TGTGCCAGCAGCCTCCGAGGGTCGAATCAGCCCCAGCATTTT
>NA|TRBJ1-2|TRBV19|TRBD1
CASQPGQGAYGYTF
TGTGCCAGCCAACCGGGACAGGGGGCCTATGGCTACACCTTC
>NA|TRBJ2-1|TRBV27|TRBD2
CASSTSSGNNEQFF
TGTGCCAGCAGTACCTCTAGCGGAAACAATGAGCAGTTCTTC
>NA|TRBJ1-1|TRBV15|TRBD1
CATSRAGTGIVEAFF
TGTGCCACCAGCAGGGCCGGGACAGGGATCGTTGAAGCTTTCTTT
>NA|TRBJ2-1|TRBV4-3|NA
CASSPGKGQRDEQFF
TGCGCCAGCAGCCCTGGGAAGGGGCAGCGGGATGAGCAGTTCTTC
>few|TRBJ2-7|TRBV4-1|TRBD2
CASSQGKLAGGPSGEQYF
TGCGCCAGCAGCCAGGGAAAATTAGCGGGAGGGCCCTCGGGAGAGCAGTACTTC
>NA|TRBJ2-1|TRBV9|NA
CASSDGGFAYNEQFF
TGTGCCAGCAGCGACGGGGGTTTCGCCTACAATGAGCAGTTCTTC
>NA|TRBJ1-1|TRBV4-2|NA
CASSPSLGGVNTEAFF
TGTGCCAGCAGCCCTAGCTTGGGGGGGGTGAACACTGAAGCTTTCTTT
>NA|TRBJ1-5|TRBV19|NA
CASSRLTNNQPQHF
TGTGCCAGTAGTCGGCTGACTAACAATCAGCCCCAGCATTTT